Shown below are 29 T cell receptor beta chains from a single sample sequenced in a study of CD8+CD57+ T cells in acquired aplastic anemia. Previously, flow cytometry had revealed CD8+CD57+ cell expansion in the patients chosen for sequencing. Researchers used genomic DNA as the template to profile TCR beta VDJ and CDR3. TCRdb re-analysed the reads in MiXCR, keeping a single row per CDR3 protein. The sample shows 75,000 to 100,000 distinct CDR3 sequences, around two thirds of them seen only once. Sequencing used sorted CD4+, CD8+, or CD8+CD57+ T cells (not recorded which) from PBMCs. The receptors stem from a human donor with aplastic anemia.

Concerning this clonotype: A junction end diverges from the germline sequence, so it may reflect a read error. J is TRBJ1-2 and V is TRBV9; 7 positions agree with TRBD1. The CDR3 sequence is 16 residues long. The germline V gene encodes CDR1 SGDLS and CDR2 YYNGEE. The CDR3 loop is CASSVDPDRENYGYTF. CDR3 nucleotide sequence: TGTGCCAGCAGCGTTGACCCTGACAGGGAGAACTATGGCTACACATTC.

This chain joins TRBV20-1 and TRBJ2-7; tentatively, D is TRBD2 (6 bases). V was trimmed by 5 bases and J by 0 bases, leaving 17 bases between them. The length of the CDR3 is 15 residues. Germline V gene sequence: CDR1 DFQATT, CDR2 SNEGSKA (reference sequence). As DNA, the CDR3 is TGCAGTGCTTTACTCCGGGACTTAAACTCCTACGAGCAGTACTTC. This encodes CSALLRDLNSYEQYF.

V usage is TRBV7-2 and J usage is TRBJ1-2, with D perhaps matching TRBD1 (6 bases). The germline V and J ends were trimmed by 1 base and 7 bases, with 13 bases remaining between them. There are 14 residues in the CDR3. CDR1 is SGHTA, CDR2 FQGNSA, per germline. The CDR3 sequence: CASSLVGGPGGYTF. The DNA for the CDR3 is TGTGCCAGCAGCTTAGTTGGGGGGCCGGGTGGCTACACCTTC.

The chain joins TRBV19 to TRBJ1-1; D perhaps matches TRBD1 (5 bases). V lost 5 bases to trimming and J lost 4 bases, with 11 bases between them. Germline lookup yields CDR1 LNHDA and CDR2 SQIVND (reference sequence). CDR3 length: 13 amino acids. The CDR3 sequence: CASSWEGTTEAFF. The CDR3 DNA is TGTGCCAGTAGTTGGGAAGGGACCACTGAAGCTTTCTTT.

The V gene is TRBV2, the J gene TRBJ1-6; 8 nucleotides match TRBD1. CDR3 length: 14 amino acids. CDR1 SNHLY and CDR2 FYNNEI come from the germline V gene. V lost 6 bases and J lost 9; bases outside the gene matches: 7. The CDR3 region has the DNA TGTGCCAGCAGGGGGACAGGCGAATTTTCACCCCTCCACTTT. This sequence encodes CASRGTGEFSPLHF. The variable domain in full, with the rest retrieved from reference TRBV2 and TRBJ1-6, is EPEVTQTPSHQVTQMGQEVILRCVPISNHLYFYWYRQILGQKVEFLVSFYNNEISEKSEIFDDQFSVERPDGSNFTLKIRSTKLEDSAMYFCASRGTGEFSPLHFGNGTRLTVT.

DNA for the CDR3: TGTGCCAGCAGCCCCGGGACAGGGAGATCCTACAATGAGCAGTACTTC. Translation: CASSPGTGRSYNEQYF. The chain has TRBV9 and TRBJ2-7; 9 nucleotides align to TRBD1. The CDR3 extends over 16 amino acids. Germline CDR1 and CDR2: SGDLS and YYNGEE. V trimming: 4 bases; J trimming: 7 bases; junction bases outside the gene matches: 15.

This sequence joins TRBV10-2 and TRBJ1-4; 8 nucleotides align to TRBD1. J lost 7 bases, V lost 0 bases, and 4 bases had no gene match. The germline V gene has CDR1 WSHSY and CDR2 SAAADI. CDR3 length: 15 residues. Here the CDR3 DNA reads TGCGCCAGCAGTGAGTCCCCAGGGGGCATTGAAAAACTGTTTTTT. Amino acids: CASSESPGGIEKLFF.

In this sample, this clonotype turned up many times. This chain joins TRBV14 and TRBJ2-5; TRBD2 aligns across 7 bases. Trimming removed 3 bases from V and 2 bases from J; junction bases left unmatched: 3. Germline V gene sequence: CDR1 SGHDN, CDR2 FVKESK. This CDR3 region has 14 residues. The CDR3 nucleotides read TGTGCCAGCAGCCATGCGGGAGTACAAGAGACCCAGTACTTC. As protein: CASSHAGVQETQYF.

This clonotype appeared once. The genes are TRBV12-3 or TRBV12-4 and TRBJ2-5; TRBD2 matches 14 bases. There are 17 residues in the CDR3. V lost 6 bases, J lost 2 bases, and 8 bases stayed unmatched. The CDR3 reads CASRGTGTSGGQETQYF. In DNA, the CDR3 is TGTGCCAGCAGGGGTACCGGGACTAGCGGGGGTCAAGAGACCCAGTACTTC.

This chain links TRBV10-3 with TRBJ2-5; D is uncertain. The CDR3 spans 15 residues. The germline gives CDR1 ENHRY, CDR2 SYGVKD. Between the trimmed V and J ends, which lost 0 bases and 2 bases, there was a span of 10 bases. The chain's CDR3 is CAISESGSRQETQYF. DNA of the CDR3: TGTGCCATCAGTGAGTCGGGTTCTCGTCAAGAGACCCAGTACTTC.

The chain employs TRBV7-2 and TRBJ2-7, with 7 bases fitting TRBD1. Germline lookup yields CDR1 SGHTA and CDR2 FQGNSA. The CDR3 spans 16 residues. V shed 0 bases and J 6 bases; nucleotides not matched to a gene: 11. CDR3 in amino acids: CASSLADRKMGGEQYF. The CDR3 nucleotides are TGTGCCAGCAGCTTAGCGGACAGGAAAATGGGTGGCGAGCAGTACTTC.

The rearrangement uses TRBV29-1 and TRBJ1-1; possible D gene TRBD1, 5 bases. The CDR3 consists of 14 residues. Trimming stripped 2 bases from V and 7 bases from J, with 17 bases between. Germline V lookup: CDR1 SQVTM, CDR2 ANQGSEA. CDR3 bases: TGCAGCGTTGAACCTGGCAGGGACCCTATTGAAGCTTTCTTT. This translates into CSVEPGRDPIEAFF.

The rearrangement uses TRBV30 and TRBJ2-7; possible D gene TRBD2, 5 bases. Trimming cost V 0 bases and J 7 bases, with 10 bases left between them. There are 12 residues in the CDR3. Per the germline V gene, CDR1 is GTSNPN and CDR2 is SVGIG (reference sequence). The CDR3 DNA follows: TGTGCCTGGAGTGTTTATTCGGGGGAGCAGTACTTC. Its translation: CAWSVYSGEQYF.

This clonotype has just a few counts. The chain combines TRBV10-3 with TRBJ1-2; 7 bases line up with TRBD1. CDR1 ENHRY and CDR2 SYGVKD come from the germline V gene. The J segment lost 1 base and the V segment lost 4 bases, leaving 6 bases of the junction unmatched. This CDR3 has 15 residues. CDR3 protein: CAISATGNFNYGYTF. CDR3 nucleotides: TGTGCCATCAGTGCGACAGGGAACTTTAACTATGGCTACACCTTC.

V and J are TRBV9 and TRBJ2-7; TRBD1 is a possible D gene (6 bases). Trimming stripped 8 bases from V and 4 bases from J, with 13 bases between. CDR3 length: 12 amino acids. Germline CDR1 SGDLS, CDR2 YYNGEE. CDR3 region: CARGGRNYEQYF. For the CDR3, the DNA is TGTGCCAGAGGGGGAAGAAATTACGAGCAGTACTTC.

Note on this clonotype: Since the CDR3 does not end with the conserved phenylalanine or tryptophan, this likely comes from a read error. It is unclear where the CDR3 begins or ends on the DNA, so no DNA is shown, and the CDR3 is as TCRdb lists it. This chain links TRBV7-9 with TRBJ2-1; the table's D call of TRBD2 was not tested on the DNA. CDR1 and CDR2 (germline): SEHNR, FQNEAQ (reference sequence). The CDR3 spans 13 residues, counting both ends. CDR3: CASSGSGPNEQLL.

A remark on this clonotype: One end of the junction does not line up with germline, which may come from a read error. The rearrangement links TRBV7-7 to TRBJ1-1, with no clear D. Looked up from germline, CDR1 is SSHAT and CDR2 is FNYEAQ (reference sequence). The CDR3 is 13 residues long. The CDR3 sequence is CASSLGQTTEAFF. Written as DNA, the CDR3 is TGTGCTAGCAGCTTAGGGCAGACCACTGAAGCTTTCTTT.

This clonotype occurred a few times. V and J are TRBV10-2 and TRBJ2-3; no clear D. CDR1 and CDR2 from the germline V gene are WSHSY and SAAADI. Trimming stripped 5 bases from V and 5 bases from J, with 8 bases between. The CDR3 spans 12 residues. This CDR3 reads CASSPAGDTQYF. CDR3 bases: TGCGCCAGCAGTCCTGCCGGAGATACGCAGTATTTT.

The genes are TRBV7-2 and TRBJ2-5, with 7 bases identical to TRBD2. V shed 3 bases and J 3 bases; nucleotides not matched to a gene: 1. The CDR3 covers 13 residues. The germline gives CDR1 SGHTA, CDR2 FQGNSA. The chain's CDR3 is CASSFGLEETQYF. In DNA form, the CDR3 reads TGTGCCAGCAGCTTCGGACTAGAAGAGACCCAGTACTTC.

As for this clonotype: Given a much more abundant clone one base away, this may be a read error. J is TRBJ2-1 and V is TRBV4-1; 8 bases align to TRBD2. The CDR3 has 16 amino acids. The germline gives CDR1 MGHRA, CDR2 YSYEKL. The V segment lost 5 bases and the J segment 4 bases; nucleotides outside the gene matches: 10. The CDR3: CASSKVGGAGYNEQFF. The CDR3 nucleotides are TGCGCCAGCAGCAAAGTCGGGGGGGCCGGTTACAATGAGCAGTTCTTC.

The rearrangement joins TRBV28 to TRBJ2-7; 8 positions match TRBD2. Germline-derived CDR1 and CDR2 are MDHEN and SYDVKM. CDR3 size: 13 residues. The junction had 7 bases not matched to a gene; V was cut back by 7 bases and J by 5 bases. CDR3 sequence (DNA): TGTGCCAGCAAGAGCGGGGGCGCCCACGAGCAGTACTTC. Protein product: CASKSGGAHEQYF.

This clonotype was seen once. V and J are TRBV19 and TRBJ1-1; D might be TRBD1 (6 bases). This CDR3 comprises 15 residues. V dropped 3 bases and J dropped 4 bases, with 15 bases sitting between them. CDR1 is LNHDA and CDR2 is SQIVND in the germline V gene (reference sequence). The CDR3 here is CASSMGLQGSTEAFF. In DNA form, the CDR3 reads TGTGCCAGTAGTATGGGGTTACAGGGCAGCACTGAAGCTTTCTTT. The variable domain in full, completed from reference TRBV19 and TRBJ1-1, reads DGGITQSPKYLFRKEGQNVTLSCEQNLNHDAMYWYRQDPGQGLRLIYYSQIVNDFQKGDIAEGYSVSREKKESFPLTVTSAQKNPTAFYLCASSMGLQGSTEAFFGQGTRLTVV.

The V and J genes are TRBV15 and TRBJ2-2; D gene uncertain. Germline CDR1 is LNHNV and CDR2 is YYDKDF (reference sequence). This CDR3 contains 13 residues. V was cut by 8 bases and J by 0 bases, with 7 bases left in between. CDR3 DNA: TGTGCCACCGGGCAGACGAACACCGGGGAGCTGTTTTTT. Translation gives CATGQTNTGELFF.

The rearrangement links TRBV7-6 to TRBJ2-3, with D hard to call. Trimming pared 5 bases from V and 2 bases from J, leaving 8 bases between. This CDR3 region has 13 residues. The germline gives CDR1 SGHVS, CDR2 FNYEAQ. The CDR3 DNA follows: TGTGCCAGCAGCGCATACTACACAGATACGCAGTATTTT. Protein product: CASSAYYTDTQYF.

This clonotype was recorded only once. V is TRBV5-1 and J is TRBJ2-5, with D perhaps matching TRBD1 or TRBD2 (6 bases each). V lost 7 bases, J lost 1 base, and 14 bases lay in between. The germline CDR1 and CDR2 sequences are SGHRS and YFSETQ. This CDR3 is built from 14 residues. For the CDR3, the DNA is TGCGCCAGCGGGGGGCATAGCGGCCAAGAGACCCAGTACTTC. Translation gives CASGGHSGQETQYF. Full variable domain (rest looked up from reference TRBV5-1 and TRBJ2-5): KAGVTQTPRYLIKTRGQQVTLSCSPISGHRSVSWYQQTPGQGLQFLFEYFSETQRNKGNFPGRFSGRQFSNSRSEMNVSTLELGDSALYLCASGGHSGQETQYFGPGTRLLVL.

The chain recombines TRBV6-6 with TRBJ2-1; D is perhaps TRBD2 (5 bases). CDR3 length equals 15 residues. Per germline, CDR1 MNHNY and CDR2 SVGAGI (reference sequence). Trimming shortened V by 0 bases and J by 10 bases, and 16 bases separated the two germline ends. The CDR3 loop is CASSYSWVWTEEQFF. In DNA form, the CDR3 reads TGTGCCAGCAGTTACTCATGGGTCTGGACTGAAGAGCAGTTCTTC.

This clonotype appeared many times. The rearrangement links TRBV6-5 to TRBJ2-7; D perhaps matches TRBD1 (6 bases). CDR3 length equals 16 residues. Germline CDR1 is MNHEY and CDR2 is SVGAGI. V lost 4 bases and J lost 2, with 18 bases in between. CDR3 in amino acids: CASSSNRAYLTYEQYF. The CDR3 nucleotides are TGTGCCAGCAGTTCAAACAGGGCATATCTAACCTACGAGCAGTACTTC.

Ten or more counts support this clonotype. J is TRBJ1-2 and V is TRBV29-1; D gene unclear. The V end was cut by 5 bases, the J end by 0 bases, with 16 bases between. Germline CDR1 reads SQVTM; CDR2 reads ANQGSEA. CDR3 length: 15 amino acids. This chain's CDR3 is CSVKRLAVANYGYTF. The CDR3 nucleotides read TGCAGCGTTAAAAGGCTGGCAGTAGCTAACTATGGCTACACCTTC.

The genes are TRBV10-3 and TRBJ2-7; TRBD1 matches 10 bases. V shed 1 base and J 6 bases; nucleotides not matched to a gene: 6. Germline V gene data show CDR1 as ENHRY and CDR2 as SYGVKD. CDR3 length: 15 amino acids. CDR3 DNA sequence: TGTGCCATCAGTGAGTTACAGGACAGGGGGGGCGAGCAGTACTTC. This sequence encodes CAISELQDRGGEQYF.